Listed here is a single T cell receptor beta chain. The antigen remains undetermined. Genomic DNA acted as the template from which TCR beta VDJ combination and CDR3 sequence profiling were carried out. TCRdb analysed the reads with MiXCR anew, one entry per CDR3 protein. There are some 280,000 distinct CDR3 sequences in the sample; 45% to 65% occur only once, and roughly 8% lies in the top ten. This entry belongs to a study of CD8+CD57+ T cells in acquired aplastic anemia. The J segment lost 4 bases and the V segment lost 5 bases, leaving 5 bases of the junction unmatched. Per the germline V gene, CDR1 is DFQATT and CDR2 is SNEGSKA (reference sequence). This CDR3 has 13 residues. Study findings and constraints: Between the patient and control groups, CD8+ Simpson's diversity did not differ significantly. There were over 25 CD8+ CDR3 sequences that occurred in both patients and controls.

Specimen: sorted CD4+, CD8+, or CD8+CD57+ T cells (not recorded which) from PBMCs. The V gene is TRBV20-1, the J gene TRBJ2-5; 9 bases align to TRBD2. The receptor's source is a human donor with severe aplastic anemia or a healthy control (not recorded which). In DNA, the CDR3 is TGCAGTGCTCGGCGGGGGGGTCTAGAGACCCAGTACTTC. Its protein product is CSARRGGLETQYF.